The source of this TCR beta chain is a study of blood T cell repertoires in COVID-19. Across the whole study: Some COVID-19 samples were acute and others convalescent; all came from the United States, Italy and Spain. PBMCs, B-cell-depleted T cells, or T cells provided the cDNA or gDNA that made up the material.

In the original processing: Estimated nucleated cell counts came from reference gene primer amplification. Sequenced by immunoSEQ multiplex PCR; TCRdb stores in-frame clones only, minus some. The D gene and trimming were derived from the DNA, and the V and J assignments and clone size from that table. The table lists 93,000 or so clones, roughly 90% of them singletons. This clone was detected only a few times. Germline V gives CDR1 MDHEN, CDR2 SYDVKM. V dropped 5 bases and J dropped 0 bases, with 5 bases sitting between them. CDR3 size: 13 residues. This chain joins TRBV28 and TRBJ1-5; D not resolved. This receptor was obtained from an elderly woman in a cohort sampled during active COVID-19. The material sequenced was peripheral blood. This chain's CDR3 is CASSILSNQPQHF. Here the CDR3 DNA reads TGTGCCAGCAGTATCCTTAGCAATCAGCCCCAGCATTTT.